The rows below give T cell receptor beta chains drawn from one sample of a study of blood T cell repertoires in COVID-19. The table came from immunoSEQ multiplex PCR; TCRdb's copy has only in-frame clones and leaves some out. The sample has approximately 350,000 clones; approximately 88% are singletons. Input material: peripheral blood. The receptors derive from a woman aged 25 to 39 with COVID-19, enrolled during active disease. The CDR3 runs from the conserved cysteine through the conserved F or W. The D gene is left open where the match is weak. Rows may omit the clone size; those that give it use once, few, many or a size class.

CDR3nt: TGCGCCAGCAGCCAAGGGCAGGCGCTAGGGGCCAACGTCCTGACTTTC
CDR3aa: CASSQGQALGANVLTF
abundance: NA
v_gene: TRBV4-1
d_gene: NA
len: 16
j_gene: TRBJ2-6

CDR3nt: TGTGCCAGTAGACCCGGGGGGGGCATGAACACTGAAGCTTTCTTT
CDR3aa: CASRPGGGMNTEAFF
abundance: few
v_gene: TRBV19
d_gene: NA
len: 15
j_gene: TRBJ1-1

CDR3nt: TGTGCCAGCAGTTCCGGACTAGCTAGGGTTGAGCAGTTCTTC
CDR3aa: CASSSGLARVEQFF
abundance: once
v_gene: TRBV6-2/TRBV6-3
d_gene: TRBD2
len: 14
j_gene: TRBJ2-1

CDR3nt: TGTGCCTGGAGGGGACTGGGGGTGGAAGCTTTCTTT
CDR3aa: CAWRGLGVEAFF
abundance: NA
v_gene: TRBV30
d_gene: NA
len: 12
j_gene: TRBJ1-1

CDR3nt: TGTGCCATCAGTGGTAGGACAGCGAACACCGGGGAGCTGTTTTTT
CDR3aa: CAISGRTANTGELFF
abundance: NA
v_gene: TRBV10-3
d_gene: NA
len: 15
j_gene: TRBJ2-2

CDR3nt: TGTGCCATCGCCGACAGCGCGAACACCGGGGAGCTGTTTTTT
CDR3aa: CAIADSANTGELFF
abundance: NA
v_gene: TRBV10-3
d_gene: NA
len: 14
j_gene: TRBJ2-2

CDR3nt: TGCGCCAGCAGCCAAGATCCGGGATTCAACTATGGCTACACCTTC
CDR3aa: CASSQDPGFNYGYTF
abundance: NA
v_gene: TRBV4-1
d_gene: NA
len: 15
j_gene: TRBJ1-2

CDR3nt: TGTGCCATCAGTGAGGGTACAGGGGGCCGCAATCAGCCCCAGCATTTT
CDR3aa: CAISEGTGGRNQPQHF
abundance: NA
v_gene: TRBV10-3
d_gene: TRBD1
len: 16
j_gene: TRBJ1-5

CDR3nt: TGTGCCAGCAGCGTAGGGGGAGGCTATGGCTACACCTTC
CDR3aa: CASSVGGGYGYTF
abundance: NA
v_gene: TRBV9
d_gene: NA
len: 13
j_gene: TRBJ1-2

CDR3nt: TGTGCCAGCAGCTCAGGAACAGGGGGGCACTACGAGCAGTACTTC
CDR3aa: CASSSGTGGHYEQYF
abundance: NA
v_gene: TRBV7-9
d_gene: TRBD1
len: 15
j_gene: TRBJ2-7

CDR3nt: TGCGCCAGCAGCCAAGATTCCCTGGGACAGAGCTATGGCTACACCTTC
CDR3aa: CASSQDSLGQSYGYTF
abundance: NA
v_gene: TRBV4-1
d_gene: TRBD1
len: 16
j_gene: TRBJ1-2

CDR3nt: TGTGCCAGCAGCTATGACAGAGATGAAAAACTGTTTTTT
CDR3aa: CASSYDRDEKLFF
abundance: NA
v_gene: TRBV11-3
d_gene: NA
len: 13
j_gene: TRBJ1-4

CDR3nt: TGTGCCAGCAGCGCCCGGACAGGGGAGAACACTGAAGCTTTCTTT
CDR3aa: CASSARTGENTEAFF
abundance: once
v_gene: TRBV9
d_gene: TRBD1
len: 15
j_gene: TRBJ1-1

CDR3nt: TGTGCCACCAGCAGAGAAACAGAAGACAATGAGCAGTTCTTC
CDR3aa: CATSRETEDNEQFF
abundance: NA
v_gene: TRBV15
d_gene: NA
len: 14
j_gene: TRBJ2-1

CDR3nt: TGCGCCAGCAGCCAAGAGGCAGGAATAGTGTCTGGCTACACCTTC
CDR3aa: CASSQEAGIVSGYTF
abundance: NA
v_gene: TRBV4-3
d_gene: NA
len: 15
j_gene: TRBJ1-2

CDR3nt: TGTGCCAGCAGCCGAGGGACTAGCGGGAGGTCCGGCTCCTACAATGAGCAGTTCTTC
CDR3aa: CASSRGTSGRSGSYNEQFF
abundance: NA
v_gene: TRBV7-8
d_gene: TRBD2
len: 19
j_gene: TRBJ2-1

CDR3nt: TGTGCCAGCAGTTCACTGGAGGCAGGAGCCTTGGCTGCCGAGCAGTACTTC
CDR3aa: CASSSLEAGALAAEQYF
abundance: NA
v_gene: TRBV6-2/TRBV6-3
d_gene: NA
len: 17
j_gene: TRBJ2-7

CDR3nt: TGTGCCAGCAGCGAGGGAGGTCGGGGATCCTACAATGAGCAGTTCTTC
CDR3aa: CASSEGGRGSYNEQFF
abundance: NA
v_gene: TRBV5-4
d_gene: NA
len: 16
j_gene: TRBJ2-1

CDR3nt: TGTGCCATCAGTGAGCTCGGACAGGGTAGCAATCAGCCCCAGCATTTT
CDR3aa: CAISELGQGSNQPQHF
abundance: NA
v_gene: TRBV10-3
d_gene: TRBD1
len: 16
j_gene: TRBJ1-5

CDR3nt: TGCGCCAGCAGTGGAGGACAGCCGGGCACATCTGGAAACACCATATATTTT
CDR3aa: CASSGGQPGTSGNTIYF
abundance: NA
v_gene: TRBV10-1
d_gene: NA
len: 17
j_gene: TRBJ1-3